Following are 3 T cell receptor beta chains from one sample sequenced in a study of blood T cell repertoires in COVID-19. Method: immunoSEQ multiplex PCR; TCRdb's copy keeps in-frame clones and lacks some. The sample consists of about 170,000 clones, about four fifths of them appearing once. Sequencing was done on a sample of peripheral blood. The source of these receptors is a woman older than 75 with acute or convalescent COVID-19.

The chain joins TRBV5-1 to TRBJ2-3, with 7 bases matching TRBD1. CDR1 SGHRS and CDR2 YFSETQ come from the germline V gene. The CDR3 contains 14 residues. V was clipped by 3 bases and J by 3 bases; unmatched bases: 4. In nucleotides, the CDR3 is TGCGCCAGCAGCTGGACAGGCGATACAGATACGCAGTATTTT. This sequence encodes CASSWTGDTDTQYF.

The chain has TRBV6-5 and TRBJ2-5; maybe TRBD2 (5 bases). V was clipped by 0 bases and J by 5 bases, with 10 bases between them. Germline assignment: CDR1 MNHEY and CDR2 SVGAGI. This CDR3 contains 14 residues. DNA for the CDR3: TGTGCCAGCAGTTACTCGGCTAGCATCGAGACCCAGTACTTC. Its translation is CASSYSASIETQYF.

This clone was seen once. CDR3 region: CASRRQGSVWPQHF. The CDR3, as DNA: TGTGCCAGCAGACGACAGGGGTCGGTTTGGCCCCAGCATTTT. The chain is built from TRBV6-5 and TRBJ1-5, with 8 bases lining up with TRBD1. Germline V gene sequence: CDR1 MNHEY, CDR2 SVGAGI. The V and J ends lost 6 bases and 9 bases, in that order; junction bases with no gene match: 10. This CDR3 contains 14 residues.